Each of the 3 T cell receptor beta chains below was sequenced from the same sample in a study of shared clonotypes between healthy human individuals. Assay: immunoSEQ multiplex PCR; the TCRdb copy retains only in-frame clones and omits some. The data show about 2.5 million clones, roughly 90% seen once. Sequencing input: naive CD4+ T cells from PBMCs. The subset: CD45RA+ positively selected. These receptors were collected from a man between 18 and 35 years old in good health. Some clones in this sample may be carry-over from other donors' samples.

This clone was seen only once. The chain is built from TRBV28 and TRBJ2-2; D gene ambiguous. This CDR3 spans 15 amino acids. Germline lookup yields CDR1 MDHEN and CDR2 SYDVKM. V lost 3 bases and J lost 3, with 11 bases in between. The CDR3 nucleotides read TGTGCCAGCAGTTTTACCACCTGGTACACCGGGGAGCTGTTTTTT. Translating it yields CASSFTTWYTGELFF. The variable domain in full, with the rest retrieved from reference TRBV28 and TRBJ2-2, is DVKVTQSSRYLVKRTGEKVFLECVQDMDHENMFWYRQDPGLGLRLIYFSYDVKMKEKGDIPEGYSVSREKKERFSLILESASTNQTSMYLCASSFTTWYTGELFFGEGSRLTVL.

The rearrangement uses TRBV7-9 and TRBJ2-5, with 12 nucleotides matching TRBD2. Germline V lookup: CDR1 SEHNR, CDR2 FQNEAQ (reference sequence). The ends lost 5 bases at V and 3 bases at J; junction bases unmatched: 10. The CDR3 runs 17 residues. CDR3: CASSLFGTSGREETQYF. The DNA of the CDR3 is TGTGCCAGCAGCCTCTTTGGGACTAGCGGGCGTGAAGAGACCCAGTACTTC.

The chain recombines TRBV9 with TRBJ2-2; TRBD1 agrees at 8 bases. This CDR3 has 17 residues. Germline trimming cut 4 bases from V and 3 bases from J; bases unmatched to any gene: 11. Germline assignment: CDR1 SGDLS and CDR2 YYNGEE. The CDR3 spells CASSRKTGGRDTGELFF. The CDR3 DNA reads as TGTGCCAGCAGCCGTAAAACAGGGGGTAGGGACACCGGGGAGCTGTTTTTT.